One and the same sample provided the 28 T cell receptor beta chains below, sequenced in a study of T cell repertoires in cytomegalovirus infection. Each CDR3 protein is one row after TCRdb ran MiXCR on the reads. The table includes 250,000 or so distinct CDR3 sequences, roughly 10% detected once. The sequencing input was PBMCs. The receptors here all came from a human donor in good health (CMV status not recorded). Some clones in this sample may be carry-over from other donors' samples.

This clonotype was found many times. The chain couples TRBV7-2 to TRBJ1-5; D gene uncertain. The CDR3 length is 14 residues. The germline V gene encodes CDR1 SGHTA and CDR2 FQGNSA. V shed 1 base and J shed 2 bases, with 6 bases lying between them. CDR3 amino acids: CASSLGERNQPQHF. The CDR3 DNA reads TGTGCCAGCAGCTTAGGAGAACGCAATCAGCCCCAGCATTTT.

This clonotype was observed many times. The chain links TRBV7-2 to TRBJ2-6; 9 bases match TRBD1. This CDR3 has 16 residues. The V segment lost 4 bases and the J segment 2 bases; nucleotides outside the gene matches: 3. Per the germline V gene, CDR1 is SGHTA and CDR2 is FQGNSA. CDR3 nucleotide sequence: TGTGCCAGCAGCTATACAGGGGGCGCTGGGGCCAACGTCCTGACTTTC. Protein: CASSYTGGAGANVLTF.

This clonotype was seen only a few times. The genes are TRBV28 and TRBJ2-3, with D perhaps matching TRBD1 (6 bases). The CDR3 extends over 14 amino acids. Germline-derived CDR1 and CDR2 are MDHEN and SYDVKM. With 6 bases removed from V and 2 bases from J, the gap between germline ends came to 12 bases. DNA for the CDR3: TGTGCCAGCAGGGGGACATCCCTCACAGATACGCAGTATTTT. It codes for CASRGTSLTDTQYF.

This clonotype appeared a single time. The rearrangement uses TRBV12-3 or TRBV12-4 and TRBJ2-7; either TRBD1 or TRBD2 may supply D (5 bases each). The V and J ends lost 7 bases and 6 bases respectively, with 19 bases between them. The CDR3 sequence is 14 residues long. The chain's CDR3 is CASTFGDRVSEQYF. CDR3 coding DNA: TGTGCCAGCACCTTCGGGGACCGGGTTTCCGAGCAGTACTTC.

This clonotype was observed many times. CDR3 in amino acids: CASSLAGRIGSNQPQHF. CDR3 DNA sequence: TGTGCCAGCAGCTTAGCGGGGCGAATTGGTAGCAATCAGCCCCAGCATTTT. The J gene is TRBJ1-5, the V gene TRBV7-8; D might be TRBD1 (5 bases). CDR3 length: 17 residues. Trimming cost V 0 bases and J 0 bases, with 12 bases left between them. CDR1 SGHVS and CDR2 FQNEAQ come from the germline V gene.

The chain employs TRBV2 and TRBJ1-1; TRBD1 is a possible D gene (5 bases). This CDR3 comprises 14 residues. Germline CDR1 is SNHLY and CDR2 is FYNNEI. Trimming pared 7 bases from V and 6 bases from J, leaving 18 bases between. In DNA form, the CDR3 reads TGTGCCAGCATCCCAGCGGGGGGTTCGGCTGAAGCTTTCTTT. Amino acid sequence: CASIPAGGSAEAFF. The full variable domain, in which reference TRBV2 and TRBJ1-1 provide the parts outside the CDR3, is EPEVTQTPSHQVTQMGQEVILRCVPISNHLYFYWYRQILGQKVEFLVSFYNNEISEKSEIFDDQFSVERPDGSNFTLKIRSTKLEDSAMYFCASIPAGGSAEAFFGQGTRLTVV.

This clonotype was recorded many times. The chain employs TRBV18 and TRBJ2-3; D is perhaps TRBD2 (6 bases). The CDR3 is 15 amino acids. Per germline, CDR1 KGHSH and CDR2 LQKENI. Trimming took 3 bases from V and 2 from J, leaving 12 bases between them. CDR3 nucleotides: TGTGCCAGCTCACCCCAGGGAGGTCTCACAGATACGCAGTATTTT. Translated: CASSPQGGLTDTQYF.

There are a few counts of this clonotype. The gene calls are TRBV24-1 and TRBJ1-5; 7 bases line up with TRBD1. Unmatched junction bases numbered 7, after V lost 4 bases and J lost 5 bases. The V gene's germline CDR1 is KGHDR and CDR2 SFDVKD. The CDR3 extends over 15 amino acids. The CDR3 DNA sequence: TGTGCCACCAGTGACCCCCGACAGGGAGATCAGCCCCAGCATTTT. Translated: CATSDPRQGDQPQHF.

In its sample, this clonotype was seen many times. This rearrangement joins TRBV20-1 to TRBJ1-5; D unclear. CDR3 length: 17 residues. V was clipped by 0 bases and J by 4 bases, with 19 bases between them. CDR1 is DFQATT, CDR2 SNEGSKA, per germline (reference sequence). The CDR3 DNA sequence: TGCAGTGCTAGAGATCTCCTGCCCACAGTTAGAAATCAGCCCCAGCATTTT. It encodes CSARDLLPTVRNQPQHF.

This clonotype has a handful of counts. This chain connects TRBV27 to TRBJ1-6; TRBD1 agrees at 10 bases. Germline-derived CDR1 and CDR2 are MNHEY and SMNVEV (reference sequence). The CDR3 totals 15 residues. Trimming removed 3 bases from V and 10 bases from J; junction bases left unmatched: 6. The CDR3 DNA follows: TGTGCCAGCAGTTTTGGGGGACAGGGGCGCTCACCCCTCCACTTT. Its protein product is CASSFGGQGRSPLHF.

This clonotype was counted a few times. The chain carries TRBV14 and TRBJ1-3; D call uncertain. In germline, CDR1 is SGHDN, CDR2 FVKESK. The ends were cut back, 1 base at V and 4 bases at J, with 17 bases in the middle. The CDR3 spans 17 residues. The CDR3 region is CASSQAFLGEEGNTIYF. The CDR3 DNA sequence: TGTGCCAGCAGCCAAGCGTTCCTGGGCGAGGAGGGAAACACCATATATTTT.

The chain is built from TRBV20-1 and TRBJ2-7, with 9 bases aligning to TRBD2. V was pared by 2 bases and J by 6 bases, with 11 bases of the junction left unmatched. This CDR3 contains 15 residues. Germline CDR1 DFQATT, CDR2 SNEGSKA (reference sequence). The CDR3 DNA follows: TGCAGTGCTAGACGCATGGCTAGCGGGAACTCCGAGCAGTACTTC. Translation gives CSARRMASGNSEQYF.

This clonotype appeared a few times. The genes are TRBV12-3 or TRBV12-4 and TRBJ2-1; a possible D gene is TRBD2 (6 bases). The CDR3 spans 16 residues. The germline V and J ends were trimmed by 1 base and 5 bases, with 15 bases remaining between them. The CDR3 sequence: CASSLGRWRGNNEQFF. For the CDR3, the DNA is TGTGCCAGCAGTTTAGGCAGGTGGAGGGGTAACAATGAGCAGTTCTTC.

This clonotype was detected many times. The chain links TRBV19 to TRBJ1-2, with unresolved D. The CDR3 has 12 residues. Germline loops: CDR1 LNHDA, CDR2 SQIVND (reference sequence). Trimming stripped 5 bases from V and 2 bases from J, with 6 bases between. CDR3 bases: TGTGCCAGTAGTCCTTTCAACTATGGCTACACCTTC. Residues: CASSPFNYGYTF.

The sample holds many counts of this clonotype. The CDR3 DNA reads as TGTGCCAGCAGCTTAGTCGGAGGGAACACTGAAGCTTTCTTT. This gives the protein CASSLVGGNTEAFF. This sequence joins TRBV11-2 and TRBJ1-1; no clear D gene. Germline V gene lookup returns CDR1 SGHAT and CDR2 FQNNGV. V was clipped by 1 base and J by 1 base, with 7 bases between them. There are 14 residues in the CDR3.

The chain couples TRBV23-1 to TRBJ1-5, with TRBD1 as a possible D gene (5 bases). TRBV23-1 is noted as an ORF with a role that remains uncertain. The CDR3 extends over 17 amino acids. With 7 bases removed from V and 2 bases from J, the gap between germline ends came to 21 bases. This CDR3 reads CASIRLVGAVGNQPQHF. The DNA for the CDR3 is TGCGCCAGCATCCGCCTCGTAGGGGCTGTAGGCAATCAGCCCCAGCATTTT.

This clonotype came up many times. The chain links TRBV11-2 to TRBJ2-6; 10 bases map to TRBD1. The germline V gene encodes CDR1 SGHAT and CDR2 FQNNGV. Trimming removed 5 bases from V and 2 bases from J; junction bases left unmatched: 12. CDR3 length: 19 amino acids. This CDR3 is CASSRPLGQGVTGANVLTF. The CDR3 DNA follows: TGTGCCAGCAGCCGCCCCCTCGGACAGGGGGTAACTGGGGCCAACGTCCTGACTTTC.

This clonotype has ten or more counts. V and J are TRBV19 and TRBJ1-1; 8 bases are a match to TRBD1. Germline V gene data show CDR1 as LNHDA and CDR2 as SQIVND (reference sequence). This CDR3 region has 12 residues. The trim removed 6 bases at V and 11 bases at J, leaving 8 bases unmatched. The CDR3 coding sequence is TGTGCCAGTAGACAGGGGGGACCTCGGGCTTTCTTT. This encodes CASRQGGPRAFF.

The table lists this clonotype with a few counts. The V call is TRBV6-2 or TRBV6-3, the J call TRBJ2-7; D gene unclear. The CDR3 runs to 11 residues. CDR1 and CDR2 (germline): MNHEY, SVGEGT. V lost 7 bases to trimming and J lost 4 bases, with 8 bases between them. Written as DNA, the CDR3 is TGTGCCAGCATGGCTACTTACGAGCAGTACTTC. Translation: CASMATYEQYF.

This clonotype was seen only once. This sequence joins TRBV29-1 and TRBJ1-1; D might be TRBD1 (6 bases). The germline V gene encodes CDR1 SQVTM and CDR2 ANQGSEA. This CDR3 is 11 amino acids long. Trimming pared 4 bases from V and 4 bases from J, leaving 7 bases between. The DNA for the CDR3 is TGCAGCGTTGCCAGGGGCACTGAAGCTTTCTTT. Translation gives CSVARGTEAFF. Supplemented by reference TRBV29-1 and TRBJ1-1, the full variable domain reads SAVISQKPSRDICQRGTSLTIQCQVDSQVTMMFWYRQQPGQSLTLIATANQGSEATYESGFVIDKFPISRPNLTFSTLTVSNMSPEDSSIYLCSVARGTEAFFGQGTRLTVV.

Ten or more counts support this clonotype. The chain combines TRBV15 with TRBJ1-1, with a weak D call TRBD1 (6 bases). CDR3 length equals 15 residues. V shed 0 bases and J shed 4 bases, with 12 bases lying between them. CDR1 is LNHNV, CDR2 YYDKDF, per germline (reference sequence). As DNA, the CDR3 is TGTGCCACCAGCAGAGATGAGGGGGTCCCCACTGAAGCTTTCTTT. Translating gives CATSRDEGVPTEAFF.

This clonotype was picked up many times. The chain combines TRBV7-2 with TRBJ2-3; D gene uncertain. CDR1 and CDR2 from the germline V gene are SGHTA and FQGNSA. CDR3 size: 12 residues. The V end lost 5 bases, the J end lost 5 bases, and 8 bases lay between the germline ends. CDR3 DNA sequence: TGTGCCAGCAGCCCCGTTATAGATACGCAGTATTTT. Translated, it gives CASSPVIDTQYF.

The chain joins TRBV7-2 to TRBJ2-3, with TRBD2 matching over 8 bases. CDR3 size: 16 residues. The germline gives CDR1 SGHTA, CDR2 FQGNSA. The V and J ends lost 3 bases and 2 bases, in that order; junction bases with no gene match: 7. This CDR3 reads CASSLGALAATDTQYF. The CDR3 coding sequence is TGTGCCAGCAGCTTGGGGGCACTAGCGGCCACAGATACGCAGTATTTT.

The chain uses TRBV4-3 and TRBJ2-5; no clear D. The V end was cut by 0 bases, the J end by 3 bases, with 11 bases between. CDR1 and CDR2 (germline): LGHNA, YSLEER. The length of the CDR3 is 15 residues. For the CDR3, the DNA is TGCGCCAGCAGCCAAGATTTGGCTATTAAAGAGACCCAGTACTTC. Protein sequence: CASSQDLAIKETQYF.

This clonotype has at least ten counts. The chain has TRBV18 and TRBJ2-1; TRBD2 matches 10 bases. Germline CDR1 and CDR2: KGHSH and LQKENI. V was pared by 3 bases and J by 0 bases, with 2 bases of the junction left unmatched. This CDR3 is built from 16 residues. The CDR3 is CASSPIAGGSYNEQFF. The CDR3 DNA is TGTGCCAGCTCACCCATAGCGGGGGGCTCCTACAATGAGCAGTTCTTC. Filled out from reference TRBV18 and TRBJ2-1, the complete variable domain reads NAGVMQNPRHLVRRRGQEARLRCSPMKGHSHVYWYRQLPEEGLKFMVYLQKENIIDESGMPKERFSAEFPKEGPSILRIQQVVRGDSAAYFCASSPIAGGSYNEQFFGPGTRLTVL.

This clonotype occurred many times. This chain's CDR3 is CASSWGDHRETQYF. The CDR3 DNA follows: TGTGCCAGCAGCTGGGGGGACCACAGAGAGACCCAGTACTTC. The chain joins TRBV7-2 to TRBJ2-5; D is perhaps TRBD2 (6 bases). The CDR3 runs to 14 residues. The V end was cut by 4 bases, the J end by 4 bases, with 13 bases between. Germline lookup yields CDR1 SGHTA and CDR2 FQGNSA.

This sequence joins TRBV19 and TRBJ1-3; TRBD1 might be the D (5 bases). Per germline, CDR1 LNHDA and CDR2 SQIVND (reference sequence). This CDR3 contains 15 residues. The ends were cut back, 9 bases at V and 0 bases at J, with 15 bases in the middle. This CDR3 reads CASERDWFSGNTIYF. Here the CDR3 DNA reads TGTGCCAGCGAAAGGGACTGGTTCTCTGGAAACACCATATATTTT.

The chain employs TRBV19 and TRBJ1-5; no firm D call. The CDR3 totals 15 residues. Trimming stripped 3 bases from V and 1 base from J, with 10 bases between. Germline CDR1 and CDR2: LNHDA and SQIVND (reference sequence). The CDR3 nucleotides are TGTGCCAGTAGTATCGACCCACTAAGCAATCAGCCCCAGCATTTT. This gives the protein CASSIDPLSNQPQHF.